This T cell receptor (beta chain) was profiled in a study of cytomegalovirus exposure and HLA in healthy donors listed by TCRdb under 2017. At the level of the whole study: According to an earlier analysis of 587 of the donors, 200 million or so T cells yielded over 90 million unique TCR beta sequences and about 280 Gb of sequence data. About 330 gigabases of sequencing data and around 90 million unique TCR sequences made up an early release that covered nearly 650 HLA-typed donors. Of the approximately 400 genotyped donors, around 81% fell in the genetic ancestry cluster associated with self-reported Caucasian donors. The aim of the study was to test whether cataloging public T cell receptors could identify signatures of past pathogen exposure. Using immunosequencing, the study profiled T cell repertoires from 666 subjects and related those repertoires to cytomegalovirus serostatus. Along with the roughly 700-subject first cohort, a separate validation cohort of more than 90 different subjects was used. The study combined high-throughput TCR immunosequencing, statistical association of individual TCRs with disease status, and machine learning to predict cytomegalovirus infection status. In a later analysis, previously published TCR beta repertoires from several hundred donors were re-analyzed and high-resolution HLA genotyping was added so that TCR occurrence patterns could be studied. The later analysis used no new phenotypic data to find candidate immune exposures, relying instead on TCR beta sequences and their occurrence across donors. To decide whether each TCR beta V gene segment behaved as functional or pseudogenic, an earlier analysis of fewer than 750 of the donors relied on high-throughput TCR beta sequencing. Donor age, sex, ethnicity and CMV serostatus were compiled alongside the repertoire data. Genome-wide SNP genotypes for about three fifths of the 666 donors were used in a later genetic analysis, which treated that subset as a discovery cohort. All discovery cohort repertoires had been generated on a single sequencing platform. Both class I and class II loci were covered by HLA typing, at four-digit resolution. Typing coverage varied by locus: 629-630 donors for A, B, C, DRB1 and DQB1; around 560 for DQA1; more than 600 for DPA1; approximately 490 for DPB1. About five DR-DQ haplotypes were handled as single units for association and clustering, since linkage in the cohort was strong. Among 398 genotyped donors of the cohort, an average of approximately 230,000 unique TCR beta nucleotide sequences were sequenced per donor, roughly 18% of them non-productive.

Findings and caveats that apply to the study as a whole: A cluster of highly shared sequence variants was judged likely to represent a technical artifact of the sequencing pipeline. A later genetic analysis associated a missense DCLRE1C variant with V-gene and J-gene trimming of TCR beta chains, and an independent cohort replicated the association. A later analysis found that HLA-associated TCR beta chains were more clonally expanded and had lower generation probabilities than equally common non-associated chains. A further reported finding was that TCR beta sequences accurately predicted the HLA-A and HLA-B alleles for most subjects in the first cohort. The study listed 164 TCR beta chains as associated with cytomegalovirus. In this cohort, only TCR beta chains were sequenced, and detectable features were limited by the absence of alpha or paired-chain data. Broadly in line with IMGT annotations, most TCR beta V segments showed up in productive rearrangements about 90% or about 30% of the time in an earlier analysis of roughly 590 of the donors. HLA typing was unavailable for some donors at each locus, so association tests used only the typed subset. Because counts were too low, roughly 18 rarely observed V segments, including chromosome 9 orphons, were left out of the earlier analysis of about 620 of the donors. Strong co-occurrence of HLA alleles, especially DR and DQ, made assigning TCR associations to individual alleles difficult. Sequencing depth was assumed to be roughly uniform across donors in the presence/absence analyses, though that assumption may not hold. The authors suggested that the approach could potentially be extended to other disease states and immunological phenotypes. Linkage disequilibrium might explain the correlated functional status among segregating V segments, but an unknown experimental factor could not be ruled out. In a later analysis, most CMV-associated TCR beta chains were found to appear HLA-restricted, with HLA associations seemingly driven largely by CMV exposure. In a later analysis, several top co-occurrence clusters were reported to appear linked to parvovirus B19, influenza, CMV and Epstein-Barr virus. In vitro tests confirmed that three of the cytomegalovirus-associated TCR beta chains recognize cytomegalovirus antigens. While some public TCRs were present in many individuals, most TCR sequences turned up only very rarely across donors. A later genetic analysis reported fewer N-insertions in productive TCRs among donors in an Asian-associated ancestry cluster than the roughly 670-donor mean. CMV serostatus was the only immune exposure information available for the cohort. According to a later analysis, TCR association rates differed among HLA loci, with DRB1 alleles showing the most associated TCRs and HLA-C alleles showing the fewest. Cytomegalovirus status was reported to be diagnosed by the classifier with high specificity and sensitivity in both the original and validation cohorts. Some IMGT-functional V segments, including TRBV6-2 and TRBV6-3, could not be distinguished by the 87-base-pair reads and were therefore excluded. At a false discovery rate of 0.05, a later analysis linked around 15,000 TCR beta sequences to specific HLA alleles.

The cohort was made up of approximately 670 healthy bone marrow donors. All cohort members were sampled while nominally healthy, although unrecorded immune exposures were likely present. The donor was CMV seropositive and was included in the group of 250 to 350 seropositive cohort members. A peripheral blood sample was provided by each donor, and peripheral blood mononuclear cells were used for TCR beta sequencing. The Qiagen DNeasy Blood Extraction Kit was used to extract genomic DNA from the blood cell samples. Receptor amplification or capture employed the immunoSEQ multiplex PCR assay. A mixture of 60 forward primers for TCR Vbeta segments and 13 reverse primers for TCR Jbeta segments was used in the multiplex PCR. The CDR3 region of rearranged TCR beta genes was amplified from genomic DNA by a multiplex PCR assay. On the Illumina HiSeq System, the amplified TCR beta libraries were sequenced as 87-base-pair reads. On the study's bioinformatics: Across the 500 to 850 repertoires, a later analysis counted roughly 77 million unique TCR beta chains, approximately 12 million of which were shared by at least two donors. To remove PCR and sequencing errors, raw reads were error-corrected and collapsed into unique sequences using a nearest-neighbor algorithm that merged closely related sequences. V, D and J gene segments were assigned by aligning CDR3 sequences to IMGT reference sequences. For a sequence to be retained, a match of at least six nucleotides was required to both a V gene segment and a J gene segment. A rearrangement counted as productive if the CDR3 had no stop codons and remained in frame with V and J, and every other rearrangement counted as non-productive. CDR3 was defined according to IMGT convention as the region running from the second conserved V-encoded cysteine to the conserved J-encoded phenylalanine. The earlier analysis of fewer than 700 of the donors excluded sequences that lacked an unambiguous match to a single V gene segment. In an earlier analysis of a few hundred of the donors, a V segment was called functional when productive rearrangements were above 56.7%, and segregating when the standard deviation between donors exceeded 5%. A statistical classification framework was built to diagnose cytomegalovirus status from the catalog of TCR beta chain sequences. In a later analysis, TCR nucleotide sequences were compared against IMGT/GENE-DB human TR gene sequences so that V and J genes could be assigned. In a later analysis, CDR3 sequences and most-parsimonious VDJ recombination scenarios were assigned using the TCRdist pipeline. In a later analysis, every TCR beta chain was defined by the combination of its CDR3 amino acid sequence and its V-gene family, and reads without a unique V-gene family were dropped. A later analysis removed several hundred highly shared, low-generation-probability nucleotide sequences to deal with suspected cross-contamination and a sequencing artifact. In a later analysis, a clonal expansion index was calculated for each public chain from normalized within-repertoire ranks of inferred template counts. In a later analysis, generation probabilities were computed with a VDJ recombination model fitted to out-of-frame rearrangements, and the resulting probabilities were checked against IGoR. Hypergeometric tests were used in a later analysis to score TCR-TCR, TCR-HLA and TCR-CMV co-occurrence, with a repertoire-size bias correction applied to the TCR pairs. A later analysis estimated false discovery rates by permuting HLA or CMV assignments 20 times. In a later analysis, co-occurring TCRs were grouped using DBSCAN, with TCRdist sequence similarity added in when clustering inside HLA-allele-positive subsets. Co-occurrence clustering excluded repertoires with fewer than 30,000 or more than 120,000 public chains, plus five with anomalous nucleotide sharing. What TCRdb holds here is the immuneACCESS table cut down to in-frame rearrangements. Part of the clones is not present; checked against another copy, under half of the missing clones reflect an unresolved V gene, and the others are unexplained. The V and J calls and clone size are taken from that table; D and trimming were inferred from the DNA. This sample has 150,000 to 200,000 clones in its table, and around 79% of those were observed once. The ten top clones hold about 7.4% of the sample.

Turning to this clone: The clone's antigen remains unknown. One base away there is no much larger clone; base qualities are not given.

CDR1 and CDR2 (LGHNA, YNFKEQ) derive from the germline V gene. The germline V end is reduced by 5 bases and the J end by 0 bases; junction bases left unmatched: 5. The CDR3 has 18 amino acids, counting the end cysteine and phenylalanine. Only CDR3 DNA is held: 54 bases, read in frame from base 1. The TCR originated in a male donor in good health and CMV-seropositive. The sequence is built from TRBV4-2 and TRBJ2-1, with 15 middle bases fitting TRBD2. Material: PBMCs. The DNA sequence reads TGTGCCAGCAGCGACGGACTAGCGGGGGGGCTCTCCTACAATGAGCAGTTCTTC. The encoded protein is CASSDGLAGGLSYNEQFF.